This T cell receptor beta chain stems from a study of Graves' ophthalmopathy and Graves' hyperthyroidism. V shed 4 bases and J shed 2 bases, with 6 bases lying between them. The CDR3 consists of 12 residues. The study amplified TCR beta CDR3 regions using RNA transcripts. RT-PCR was first run with HTBI primers, then multiplex PCR in a second round. TCRdb recomputed calls from the multiplex PCR reads with MiXCR, one row per CDR3 protein. This sample has some 380,000 distinct CDR3 sequences, with just over 15% found just once. The sample holds many counts of this clonotype. The V gene is TRBV12-3 or TRBV12-4, the J gene TRBJ2-7; TRBD1 is a possible D gene (6 bases). The TCR was taken from a woman aged 18-30 years with stable Graves' hyperthyroidism. The sample consisted of peripheral blood. The CDR3 coding sequence is TGTGCCAGCAGTTCAGGGGCCTACGAGCAGTACTTC. It yields the protein CASSSGAYEQYF.